Presented here are 5 T cell receptor beta chains from one specimen sequenced in a study of blood T cell repertoires in COVID-19. The repertoire was sequenced with immunoSEQ multiplex PCR; TCRdb's copy has only in-frame clones and lacks some. The table shows 130,000 or so clones, with 75% to 90% occurring only once. Sequencing used peripheral blood. Receptors originate from a human donor in a cohort sampled during active COVID-19.

The CDR3 nucleotides are TGCGCCAGCAGCCAAGATCGGGAAAACACCATATATTTT. It is translated as CASSQDRENTIYF. V usage is TRBV4-3 and J usage is TRBJ1-3; D remains ambiguous. CDR3 length: 13 residues. Germline V gives CDR1 LGHNA, CDR2 YSLEER. Deletions cut 0 bases from V and 6 bases from J, with 6 bases between.

V is TRBV5-6 and J is TRBJ2-2, with TRBD1 matching over 12 bases. CDR1 SGHDT and CDR2 YYEEEE come from the germline V gene. The J segment lost 4 bases and the V segment lost 4 bases, leaving 5 bases of the junction unmatched. This CDR3 is built from 16 residues. Here the CDR3 reads CASSPGTGGGTGELFF. In DNA, the CDR3 is TGTGCCAGCAGCCCTGGGACAGGGGGCGGCACCGGGGAGCTGTTTTTT.

The genes are TRBV29-1 and TRBJ1-2; perhaps TRBD1 as D (5 bases). The CDR3 is made up of 12 amino acids. The V and J ends lost 6 bases and 4 bases respectively, with 12 bases between them. Germline V CDR1 and CDR2: SQVTM, ANQGSEA. The CDR3 loop reads CSVLGGVYGYTF. In nucleotides, the CDR3 is TGCAGCGTACTAGGAGGGGTCTATGGCTACACCTTC.

The chain joins TRBV7-9 to TRBJ2-5; TRBD1 is a possible D gene (5 bases). There are 15 residues in the CDR3. Trimming took off 3 bases at V and 4 bases at J, with 15 bases between the two ends. Germline V lookup: CDR1 SEHNR, CDR2 FQNEAQ (reference sequence). The CDR3 bases are TGTGCCAGCAGCTTGCGCAGGGTTGAGCGAGAGACCCAGTACTTC. Translating gives CASSLRRVERETQYF.

This chain connects TRBV11-2 to TRBJ2-7, with 7 nucleotides matching TRBD2. Germline CDR1 and CDR2: SGHAT and FQNNGV. The junction had 6 bases not matched to a gene; V was cut back by 5 bases and J by 2 bases. The CDR3 covers 14 residues. The CDR3 here is CASSRTSRAYEQYV. The CDR3 DNA follows: TGTGCCAGCAGCCGGACTAGTCGGGCCTACGAGCAGTACGTC.